This T cell receptor (beta chain) was captured in a study of blood T cell repertoires in COVID-19. Study at large: The origin of the acute and convalescent COVID-19 samples was the United States, Italy and Spain. In each case, the material was cDNA or gDNA derived from T cells, B-cell-depleted T cells, or PBMCs.

In the source study's methods: Using reference gene primer amplification, nucleated cell counts were estimated. The table came from immunoSEQ multiplex PCR; TCRdb's copy has only in-frame clones and leaves some out. Clone size and the V and J calls come from that table; the DNA yielded D and trimming. The data contain just under 350,000 clones, approximately 87% of them singletons. One Seattle source followed patients from active infection through their disease course. What was sequenced was peripheral blood. This sequence was found in a woman in her fifties or sixties with COVID-19, enrolled during active disease.

In DNA form, the CDR3 reads TGTGCCAGTAGTATGGGAAGGGGTGGCGGGGAGCTGTTTTTT. As protein: CASSMGRGGGELFF. The chain has TRBV19 and TRBJ2-2; TRBD1 is a possible D gene (5 bases). The CDR3 spans 14 residues. V shed 3 bases and J shed 7 bases, with 12 bases lying between them. Per the germline V gene, CDR1 is LNHDA and CDR2 is SQIVND (reference sequence). Full variable domain (remainder filled in from reference TRBV19 and TRBJ2-2): DGGITQSPKYLFRKEGQNVTLSCEQNLNHDAMYWYRQDPGQGLRLIYYSQIVNDFQKGDIAEGYSVSREKKESFPLTVTSAQKNPTAFYLCASSMGRGGGELFFGEGSRLTVL.